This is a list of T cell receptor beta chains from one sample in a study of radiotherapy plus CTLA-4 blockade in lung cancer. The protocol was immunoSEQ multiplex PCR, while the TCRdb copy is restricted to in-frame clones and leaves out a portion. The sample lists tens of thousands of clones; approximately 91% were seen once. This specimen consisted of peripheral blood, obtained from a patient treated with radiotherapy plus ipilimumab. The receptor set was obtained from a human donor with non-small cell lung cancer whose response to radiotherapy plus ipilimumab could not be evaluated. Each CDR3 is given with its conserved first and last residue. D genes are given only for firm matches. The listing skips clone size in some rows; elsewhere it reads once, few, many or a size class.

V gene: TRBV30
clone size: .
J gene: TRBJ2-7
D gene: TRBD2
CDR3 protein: CAWAGTSNEQYF
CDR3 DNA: TGTGCCTGGGCTGGGACTAGTAACGAGCAGTACTTC

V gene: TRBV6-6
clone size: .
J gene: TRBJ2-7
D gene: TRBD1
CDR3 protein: CASRGQESEQYF
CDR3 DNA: TGTGCCAGCAGAGGACAGGAGAGCGAGCAGTACTTC

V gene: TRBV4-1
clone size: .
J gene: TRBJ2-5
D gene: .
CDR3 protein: CASSRLGSGTARGERETQYF
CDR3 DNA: TGCGCCAGCAGCCGCCTTGGGTCCGGGACAGCTAGGGGGGAGCGCGAGACCCAGTACTTC

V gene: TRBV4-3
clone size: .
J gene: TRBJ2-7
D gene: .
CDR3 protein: CASSQGGRSSYEQYF
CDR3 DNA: TGCGCCAGCAGCCAAGGCGGAAGGAGCTCCTACGAGCAGTACTTC

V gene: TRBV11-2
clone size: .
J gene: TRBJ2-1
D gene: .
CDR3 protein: CASSLDRDMYNEQFF
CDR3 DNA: TGTGCCAGCAGCTTAGACCGGGACATGTACAATGAGCAGTTCTTC

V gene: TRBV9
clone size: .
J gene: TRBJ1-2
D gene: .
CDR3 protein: CASSDATASYGYTF
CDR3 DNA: TGTGCCAGCAGCGACGCGACAGCGTCCTATGGCTACACCTTC

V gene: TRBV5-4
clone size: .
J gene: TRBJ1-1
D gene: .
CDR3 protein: CASSKGGGARGATEAFF
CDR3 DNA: TGTGCCAGCAGCAAGGGTGGTGGGGCGCGGGGCGCCACTGAAGCTTTCTTT

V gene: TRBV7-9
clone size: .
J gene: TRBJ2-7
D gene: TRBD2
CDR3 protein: CASSLVLAGDYEQYF
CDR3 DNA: TGTGCCAGCAGCTTGGTATTAGCGGGGGACTACGAGCAGTACTTC

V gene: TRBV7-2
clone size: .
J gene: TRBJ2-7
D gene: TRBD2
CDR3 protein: CASSNSGGVYEQYF
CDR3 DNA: TGTGCCAGCAGTAATAGCGGGGGGGTCTACGAGCAGTACTTC

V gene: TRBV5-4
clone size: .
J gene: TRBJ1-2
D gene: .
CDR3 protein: CASSSPEGNYGYTF
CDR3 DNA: TGTGCCAGCAGCTCACCGGAGGGAAACTATGGCTACACCTTC

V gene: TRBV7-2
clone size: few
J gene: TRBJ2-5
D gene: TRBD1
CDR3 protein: CASSLSRTGVETQYF
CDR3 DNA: TGTGCCAGCAGCTTATCCAGGACAGGGGTAGAGACCCAGTACTTC

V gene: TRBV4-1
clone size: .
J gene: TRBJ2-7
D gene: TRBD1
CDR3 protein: CASSPGAGGPSHQYEQYF
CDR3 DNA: TGCGCCAGCAGCCCGGGAGCAGGGGGCCCCTCGCATCAATACGAGCAGTACTTC

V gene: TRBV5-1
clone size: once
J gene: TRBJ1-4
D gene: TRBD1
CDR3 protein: CASSLAGGTSNEKLFF
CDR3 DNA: TGCGCCAGCAGCTTGGCAGGGGGCACGTCTAATGAAAAACTGTTTTTT

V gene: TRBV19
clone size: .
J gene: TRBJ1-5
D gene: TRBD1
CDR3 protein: CATKPGQGNQPQHF
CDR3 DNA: TGTGCCACCAAGCCGGGACAGGGGAATCAGCCCCAGCATTTT

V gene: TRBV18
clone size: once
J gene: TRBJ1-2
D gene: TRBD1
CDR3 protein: CASSPFTGGDGYTF
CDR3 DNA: TGTGCCAGCTCACCCTTCACAGGGGGAGATGGCTACACCTTC

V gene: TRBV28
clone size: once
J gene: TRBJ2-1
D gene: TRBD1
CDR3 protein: CASSLPTGAGYNEQFF
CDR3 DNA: TGTGCCAGCAGTTTGCCTACAGGGGCGGGCTACAATGAGCAGTTCTTC

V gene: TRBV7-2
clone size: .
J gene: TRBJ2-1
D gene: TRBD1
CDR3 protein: CASSLVRQGANEQFF
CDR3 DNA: TGTGCCAGCAGCTTAGTCCGGCAGGGGGCTAATGAGCAGTTCTTC

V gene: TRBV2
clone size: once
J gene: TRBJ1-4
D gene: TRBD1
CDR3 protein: CASSEQGQANEKLFF
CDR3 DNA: TGTGCCAGCAGTGAACAGGGACAGGCTAATGAAAAACTGTTTTTT

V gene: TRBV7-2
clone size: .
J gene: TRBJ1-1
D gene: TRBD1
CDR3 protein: CASSIQGDTEAFF
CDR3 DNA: TGTGCCAGCAGCATTCAGGGGGACACTGAAGCTTTCTTT

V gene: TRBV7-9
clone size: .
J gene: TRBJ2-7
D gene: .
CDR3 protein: CASSGASPGSKSSYEQYF
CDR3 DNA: TGTGCCAGCAGCGGAGCAAGCCCAGGGTCTAAGTCGTCCTACGAGCAGTACTTC

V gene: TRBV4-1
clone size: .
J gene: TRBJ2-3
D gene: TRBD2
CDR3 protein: CASSQVRGGDTQYF
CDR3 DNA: TGCGCCAGCAGCCAAGTGCGCGGGGGAGATACGCAGTATTTT

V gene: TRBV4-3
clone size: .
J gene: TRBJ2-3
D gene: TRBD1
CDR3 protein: CASSQDAGQVADTQYF
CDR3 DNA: TGCGCCAGCAGCCAAGATGCGGGACAGGTGGCAGATACGCAGTATTTT

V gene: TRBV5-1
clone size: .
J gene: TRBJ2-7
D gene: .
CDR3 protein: CASSLGSSSYEQYF
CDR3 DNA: TGCGCCAGCAGCTTGGGTAGCAGCTCCTACGAGCAGTACTTC

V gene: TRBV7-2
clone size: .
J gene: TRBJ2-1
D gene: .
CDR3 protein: CASRSSGTDNEQFF
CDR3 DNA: TGTGCCAGCAGAAGCTCCGGGACTGACAATGAGCAGTTCTTC

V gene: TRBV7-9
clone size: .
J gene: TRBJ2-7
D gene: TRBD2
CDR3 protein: CASSLASGGFEQYF
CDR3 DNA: TGTGCCAGCAGCTTAGCTAGCGGGGGTTTCGAGCAGTACTTC

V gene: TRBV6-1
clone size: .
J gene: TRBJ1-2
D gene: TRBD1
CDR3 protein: CASSDRGQGYGYTF
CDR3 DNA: TGTGCCAGCAGTGATCGAGGACAGGGGTATGGCTACACCTTC

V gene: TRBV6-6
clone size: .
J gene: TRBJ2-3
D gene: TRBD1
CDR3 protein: CASSYRDRSTDTQYF
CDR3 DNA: TGTGCCAGCAGTTACCGGGACAGGTCCACAGATACGCAGTATTTT

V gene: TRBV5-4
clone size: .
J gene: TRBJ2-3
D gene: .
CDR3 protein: CASSSSTDTQYF
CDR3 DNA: TGTGCCAGCAGCTCTAGCACAGATACGCAGTATTTT

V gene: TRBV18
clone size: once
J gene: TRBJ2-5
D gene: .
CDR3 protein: CASSPVERQETQYF
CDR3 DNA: TGTGCCAGCTCACCTGTCGAGCGGCAAGAGACCCAGTACTTC

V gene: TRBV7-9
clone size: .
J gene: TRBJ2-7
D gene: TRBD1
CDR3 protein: CASSSHGTGSPEQYF
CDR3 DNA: TGTGCCAGCAGCTCTCACGGGACAGGTTCCCCCGAGCAGTACTTC

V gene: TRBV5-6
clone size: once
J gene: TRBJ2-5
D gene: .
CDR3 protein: CASSLVGVTVGETQYF
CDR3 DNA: TGTGCCAGCAGCTTGGTAGGGGTTACGGTCGGGGAGACCCAGTACTTC

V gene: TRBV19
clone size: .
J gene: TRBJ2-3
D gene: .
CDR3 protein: CASSSVAYTDTQYF
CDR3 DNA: TGTGCCAGTTCCTCAGTAGCTTACACAGATACGCAGTATTTT

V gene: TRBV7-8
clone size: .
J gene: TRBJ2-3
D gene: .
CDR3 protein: CASSLMGSRTDTQYF
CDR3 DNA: TGTGCCAGCAGCTTAATGGGGAGCCGCACAGATACGCAGTATTTT

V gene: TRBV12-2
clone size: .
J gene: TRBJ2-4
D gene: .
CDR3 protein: CASRPHRVSKNIQYF
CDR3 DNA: TGTGCAAGTCGCCCCCACAGGGTGTCCAAAAACATTCAGTACTTC

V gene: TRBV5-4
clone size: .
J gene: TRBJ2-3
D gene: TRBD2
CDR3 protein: CASSGRLAGSTDTQYF
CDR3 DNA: TGTGCCAGCAGCGGCAGACTAGCGGGAAGCACAGATACGCAGTATTTT

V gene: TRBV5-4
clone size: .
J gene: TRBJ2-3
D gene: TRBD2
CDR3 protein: CASSLDPAGLNTQYF
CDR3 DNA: TGTGCCAGCAGCTTGGACCCAGCGGGGTTAAATACGCAGTATTTT

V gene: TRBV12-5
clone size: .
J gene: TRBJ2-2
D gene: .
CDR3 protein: CASGLIGGTFVGELFF
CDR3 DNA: TGTGCTAGTGGTTTAATCGGAGGGACGTTTGTCGGGGAGCTGTTTTTT

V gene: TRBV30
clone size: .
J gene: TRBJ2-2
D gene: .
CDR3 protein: CAWGIGGTGELFF
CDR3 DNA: TGTGCCTGGGGGATAGGAGGCACCGGGGAGCTGTTTTTT

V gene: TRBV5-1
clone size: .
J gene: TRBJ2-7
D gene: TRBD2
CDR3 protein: CASSLLPPSGRAPNEQYF
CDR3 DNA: TGCGCCAGCAGCTTGCTCCCTCCTAGCGGGAGGGCCCCCAACGAGCAGTACTTC

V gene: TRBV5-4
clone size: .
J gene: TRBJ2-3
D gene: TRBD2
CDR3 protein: CASSLGLAEADTQYF
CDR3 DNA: TGTGCCAGCAGCTTGGGGCTAGCGGAAGCAGATACGCAGTATTTT

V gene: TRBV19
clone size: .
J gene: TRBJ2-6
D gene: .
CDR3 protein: CASSSGDGANVLTF
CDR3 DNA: TGTGCCAGTAGTTCGGGGGACGGGGCCAACGTCCTGACTTTC

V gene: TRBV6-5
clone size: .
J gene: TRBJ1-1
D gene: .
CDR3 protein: CASSYRATDTEAFF
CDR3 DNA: TGTGCCAGCAGTTACCGAGCTACTGACACTGAAGCTTTCTTT

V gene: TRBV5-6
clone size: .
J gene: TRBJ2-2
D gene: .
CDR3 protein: CASSLGDSENTGELFF
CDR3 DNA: TGTGCCAGCAGCTTGGGTGATAGCGAGAACACCGGGGAGCTGTTTTTT

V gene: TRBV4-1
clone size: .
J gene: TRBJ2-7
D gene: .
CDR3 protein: CASSQGSVLYEQYF
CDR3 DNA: TGCGCCAGCAGCCAAGGGTCAGTCCTCTACGAGCAGTACTTC

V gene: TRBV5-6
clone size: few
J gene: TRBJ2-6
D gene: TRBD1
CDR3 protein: CASSWHIGTGFGANVLTF
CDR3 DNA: TGTGCCAGCAGCTGGCACATTGGGACAGGGTTTGGGGCCAACGTCCTGACTTTC

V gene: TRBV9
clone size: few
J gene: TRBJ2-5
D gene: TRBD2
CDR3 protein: CASSSSGLAGKETQYF
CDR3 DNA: TGTGCCAGCAGCTCTTCTGGACTAGCGGGTAAAGAGACCCAGTACTTC

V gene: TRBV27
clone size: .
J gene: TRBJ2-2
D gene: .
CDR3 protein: CASSLWGLKPGELFF
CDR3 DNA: TGTGCCAGCAGTTTATGGGGACTCAAGCCAGGGGAGCTGTTTTTT

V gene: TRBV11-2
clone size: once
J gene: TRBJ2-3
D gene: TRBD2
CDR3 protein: CASSLYLLAGADTQYF
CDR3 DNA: TGTGCCAGCAGCCTTTACTTACTAGCGGGAGCAGATACGCAGTATTTT

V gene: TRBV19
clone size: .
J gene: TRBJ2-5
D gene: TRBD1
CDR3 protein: CASSPGTGTGEETQYF
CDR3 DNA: TGTGCCAGTAGTCCTGGTACCGGGACAGGGGAAGAGACCCAGTACTTC

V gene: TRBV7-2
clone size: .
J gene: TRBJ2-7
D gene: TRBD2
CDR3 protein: CASSLAGLAGSYEQYF
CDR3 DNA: TGTGCCAGCAGCTTAGCTGGGCTAGCGGGCTCCTACGAGCAGTACTTC

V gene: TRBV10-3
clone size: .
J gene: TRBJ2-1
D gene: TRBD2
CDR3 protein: CAISESGLAVNEQFF
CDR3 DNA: TGTGCCATCAGTGAGTCGGGACTAGCGGTCAATGAGCAGTTCTTC

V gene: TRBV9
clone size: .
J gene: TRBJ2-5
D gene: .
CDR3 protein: CASSFTAGETQYF
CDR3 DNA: TGTGCCAGCAGCTTCACCGCGGGGGAGACCCAGTACTTC

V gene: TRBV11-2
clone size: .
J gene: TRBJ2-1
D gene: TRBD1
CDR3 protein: CASNQGQEAYNEQFF
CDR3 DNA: TGTGCCAGCAACCAAGGACAGGAGGCCTACAATGAGCAGTTCTTC

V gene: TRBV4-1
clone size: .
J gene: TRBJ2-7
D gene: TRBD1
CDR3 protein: CASSQDPGQVSYEQYF
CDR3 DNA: TGCGCCAGCAGCCAAGATCCGGGACAGGTCTCCTACGAGCAGTACTTC